This TCR beta chain was sequenced in a study of molecular identifiers for immune sequencing clone quantification. This clonotype was seen more than once but under ten times. What it recognizes is unknown. The study's findings and limits: In CMV-specific effectors, clones above 20 copies held over 99% of molecules; naive, under 1%. Among 850,000 to 1,000,000 naive cells, spiked Jurkat TCR RNA from a single cell was reportedly detectable.

Trimming left V 2 bases short and J 2 bases short, with 10 bases between. The germline gives CDR1 MNHEY, CDR2 SMNVEV (reference sequence). The CDR3 has 14 amino acids. Bulk libraries came from a prior protocol with listed TCR primers. Each CDR3 protein gets one entry after TCRdb re-called the PCR reads with MiXCR. The table shows approximately 590,000 distinct CDR3 sequences, with around 25% occurring only once. Each library that profiled naive CD8 cells came from 20,000 to 1,000,000 sorted cells with 10%, 30% or 50% RNA. Sequencing input: naive CD8+ T cells from blood, with Jurkat cell RNA spiked in. Subset indicated: FACS-sorted CD8+CD4-CCR7+CD45RA+ naive T cells. The sequence was obtained from a human donor in good health. Some libraries in this study had Jurkat cell RNA spiked in. V and J are TRBV27 and TRBJ2-7, with D uncertain. The CDR3 DNA follows: TGTGCCAGCAGTTTAGGCGCGACGGCCTACGAGCAGTACTTC. It encodes CASSLGATAYEQYF.